Shown below are 8 T cell receptor beta chains from a single sample sequenced in a study of Graves' ophthalmopathy and Graves' hyperthyroidism. TCR beta CDR3 amplification used RNA transcripts. First-round RT-PCR with HTBI primers preceded a second-round multiplex PCR. TCRdb called the multiplex PCR reads again in MiXCR, with one record for every CDR3 protein. The sample carries roughly 600,000 distinct CDR3 sequences, under 40% recorded once. Material for sequencing was peripheral blood or thyroid tissue (not recorded which). These receptor sequences come from an adult man with Graves' hyperthyroidism.

On this clonotype itself: A much larger clone is a single base away; this may be a read error. The chain couples TRBV6-5 to TRBJ2-2; 7 bases map to TRBD2. Germline V gene sequence: CDR1 MNHEY, CDR2 SVGAGI. This CDR3 region has 13 residues. CDR3: CASSLTSSGEPFF. Here the CDR3 DNA reads TGTGCCAGCAGTTTGACTAGCTCCGGGGAGCCGTTTTTT.

This clonotype has at least ten counts. This sequence joins TRBV6-5 and TRBJ2-7; no clear D gene. CDR1 is MNHEY and CDR2 is SVGAGI in the germline V gene. The CDR3 loop spans 17 amino acids. Trimming took 5 bases from V and 3 from J, leaving 23 bases between them. The CDR3 nucleotides read TGTGCCAGCAGTCTAACGGGCAGACCGACGACTTACTACGAGCAGTACTTC. The encoded protein is CASSLTGRPTTYYEQYF.

The chain employs TRBV25-1 and TRBJ1-2; maybe TRBD1 (5 bases). This CDR3 contains 14 residues. The germline V gene has CDR1 MGHDK and CDR2 SYGVNS. Trimming stripped 8 bases from V and 9 bases from J, with 22 bases between. The DNA of the CDR3 is TGTGCCAGCTCACCCCCCCCCGGGGGGAGAAGCTACACCTTC. This sequence encodes CASSPPPGGRSYTF.

V usage is TRBV14 and J usage is TRBJ1-4, with no clear D. CDR1 and CDR2 from the germline V gene are SGHDN and FVKESK. The CDR3 is made up of 13 amino acids. V was pared by 2 bases and J by 14 bases, with 15 bases between. CDR3 sequence reads: CASSQNLGGHLFF. The CDR3 nucleotides read TGTGCCAGCAGCCAAAATTTAGGTGGCCATCTGTTTTTT.

The chain joins TRBV12-3 or TRBV12-4 to TRBJ2-7; 8 bases fit TRBD2. The CDR3 has 14 residues. V lost 3 bases and J lost 2; bases outside the gene matches: 3. The CDR3 sequence is CASSFGLAAYEQYF. In DNA, the CDR3 is TGTGCCAGCAGTTTCGGACTAGCAGCCTACGAGCAGTACTTC.

In the case of this clonotype: It may be a read error: a sequence one base away is much more abundant. This chain links TRBV12-3 or TRBV12-4 with TRBJ1-5; a weak D match, TRBD1 (5 bases). Trimming removed 2 bases from V and 3 bases from J, with 14 bases in between. CDR3 length: 16 residues. CDR3 sequence reads: CASSLPTAVDNQPQHF. CDR3 nucleotide sequence: TGTGCCAGCAGTTTACCGACAGCGGTGGACAATCAGCCCCAGCATTTT.

At least ten counts were recorded for this clonotype. The chain is built from TRBV29-1 and TRBJ1-2, with TRBD1 matching 10 bases. V shed 7 bases and J 9 bases; nucleotides not matched to a gene: 8. Per the germline V gene, CDR1 is SQVTM and CDR2 is ANQGSEA. The CDR3 contains 12 residues. The CDR3 DNA follows: TGCAGCGCCGGGGGACAGGGGTTCAGCTACACCTTC. This gives the protein CSAGGQGFSYTF.

This clonotype was counted many times. The genes are TRBV2 and TRBJ1-4, with D possibly being TRBD1 (6 bases). In germline, CDR1 is SNHLY, CDR2 FYNNEI. CDR3 length equals 17 residues. V shed 6 bases and J shed 2 bases, with 19 bases lying between them. CDR3 coding DNA: TGTGCCAGCAGCCGACATGGACAGTGGGGGACTAATGAAAAACTGTTTTTT. It translates to CASSRHGQWGTNEKLFF.